The present TCR beta chain was sequenced within a study of cytomegalovirus exposure and HLA in healthy donors (dated by TCRdb to 2016 to 2017). Regarding the research as a whole: A later analysis indicated that the 120 or so validation repertoires were generated on the platform also employed for the 650 to 850 repertoires of the first cohort. Besides the first cohort of hundreds of subjects, a separate validation cohort made up of roughly 120 different subjects was used. To predict cytomegalovirus infection status, the study combined high-throughput TCR immunosequencing, statistical association of individual TCRs with disease status, and machine learning. The study aimed to test whether cataloging public T cell receptors could reveal signatures of past pathogen exposure. Overall results and qualifications from the work: In both the original and validation cohorts, the classifier was reported to diagnose cytomegalovirus status with high specificity and sensitivity. According to the authors, the approach could potentially be generalized to other disease states and immunological phenotypes. Of the cluster scores, around 95% were above 0 in a later analysis, which found that TCRs clustered in the first cohort also tended to co-occur in the approximately 120 validation repertoires. Across donors, most TCR sequences were observed very rarely, whereas some public TCRs were present in many individuals. A few of the identified cytomegalovirus-associated TCR beta chains were confirmed in vitro to be specific for cytomegalovirus antigens. The validation cohort had no HLA typing available for a later analysis, so co-occurrence within that cohort was assessed over all 120 or so repertoires. A total of around 150 TCR beta chains were listed by the study as associated with cytomegalovirus.

Libraries came from the immunoSEQ multiplex PCR assay. Per the authors' processing: A statistical classification framework was built to diagnose cytomegalovirus status from the catalog of TCR beta chain sequences. The clones in this table, taken by TCRdb from immuneACCESS, are in-frame only. Not every clone is retained; where verified, under half of the shortfall comes from an unresolved V gene, and the cause of the rest is unknown. V, J and clone size are those of that table, while D and trimming were read from the DNA. In this sample the table shows some 150,000 clones, about 88% of which occur a single time. The ten largest make up 3% to 3.5% of the sample. Donors formed part of the validation cohort, which comprised about 130 subjects and was distinct from the first cohort of over 500 subjects. In the case of this clone: Its antigen is still unknown. No much larger clonotype is one base removed from it; base qualities were not supplied.

For CDR1 and CDR2, the germline V gene (reference sequence) lists SEHNR and FQNEAQ. V has 5 bases trimmed and J has 6 bases trimmed; junction bases matching no gene number 10. Its CDR3 holds 16 amino acids, cysteine through phenylalanine. CDR3 DNA only is kept here, 48 bases in frame from base 1. The rearrangement joined TRBV7-9 to TRBJ2-2, with TRBD1 matching 9 junction bases. The sample comprised PBMCs. The TCR originated in a woman between 18 and 30 years old in good health and CMV-seropositive. CDR3 reads: CASSTPGQGLAGELFF. The DNA sequence is as follows: TGTGCCAGCAGCACCCCGGGACAGGGACTGGCCGGGGAGCTGTTTTTT.